These T cell receptor beta chains were read from a single sample in a study of T cells after posttransplantation cyclophosphamide. The protocol was immunoSEQ multiplex PCR, while the TCRdb copy is restricted to in-frame clones and leaves out a portion. The sample consists of fewer than 25,000 clones, roughly 90% of them appearing once. The sequenced sample was PBMCs, obtained after allogeneic stem cell transplant with posttransplant cyclophosphamide. These receptor sequences come from a female patient between 25 and 45 years old who received an allogeneic stem cell transplant from an unrelated donor, was CMV-positive, and had no GVHD. Some T cells may originate from the graft donor. Both conserved end residues are part of each CDR3. The D gene is left open where the match is weak. Part of the rows lack a size; the others show once, few, many or a class for expanded clones.

.,TRBV5-1,TRBJ2-3,.,CASSLELAKRTDTQYF,TGCGCCAGCAGCTTGGAACTAGCAAAACGCACAGATACGCAGTATTTT
.,TRBV7-9,TRBJ2-3,.,CASRPTRYSTDTQYF,TGTGCCAGCAGGCCTACTAGATATAGCACAGATACGCAGTATTTT
TRBD1,TRBV6-5,TRBJ1-2,.,CASRATGVSYGYTF,TGTGCCAGCAGGGCGACAGGGGTTTCCTATGGCTACACCTTC
TRBD1,TRBV2,TRBJ2-1,.,CASSDLTGVRYNEQFF,TGTGCCAGCAGTGATCTGACAGGGGTCAGGTACAATGAGCAGTTCTTC
.,TRBV11-3,TRBJ2-2,.,CASSLGAELFF,TGTGCCAGCAGCTTAGGGGCGGAGCTGTTTTTT
.,TRBV5-6,TRBJ2-3,.,CASSIAGLDTQYF,TGTGCCAGCAGCATCGCAGGGCTCGATACGCAGTATTTT
.,TRBV20-1,TRBJ1-1,once,CSAPRDTEAFF,TGCAGTGCTCCGCGGGACACTGAAGCTTTCTTT
TRBD1,TRBV6-1,TRBJ2-7,.,CASSTRDRAYEQYF,TGTGCCAGCAGCACTAGAGACAGGGCCTACGAGCAGTACTTC
TRBD2,TRBV18,TRBJ2-3,.,CASSPLGAGGPSSTDTQYF,TGTGCCAGCTCCCCGTTGGGAGCGGGGGGTCCGTCTAGCACAGATACGCAGTATTTT
.,TRBV10-3,TRBJ1-1,.,CAIRRGGPLNTEAFF,TGTGCCATCAGACGGGGGGGCCCTCTGAACACTGAAGCTTTCTTT
.,TRBV6-4,TRBJ2-1,.,CASSVGSPSYNEQFF,TGTGCCAGCAGTGTTGGGAGCCCCTCCTACAATGAGCAGTTCTTC
.,TRBV30,TRBJ2-2,.,CACAAVQLYTGELFF,TGTGCCTGTGCAGCTGTACAGTTATACACCGGGGAGCTGTTTTTT
.,TRBV5-6,TRBJ1-2,.,CASSIRGFYGYTF,TGTGCCAGCAGCATCCGCGGTTTCTATGGCTACACCTTC